This T cell receptor (beta chain) stems from a study of post-analysis software for immune sequencing data. For the study at large: The disease courses spanned relapsing-remitting, secondary progressive and progressive-relapsing forms of multiple sclerosis.

CDR3 length: 13 residues. V lost 4 bases to trimming and J lost 4 bases; unmatched junction nucleotides: 3. CDR1 DFQATT and CDR2 SNEGSKA come from the germline V gene (reference sequence). As concerns this clonotype: As yet, its antigen is unknown.

Unique molecular identifiers were carried by the TCR beta cDNA libraries. The authors obtained roughly 500,000 cDNA molecules from roughly 1.1 to 9.2 million T cells. TCRdb independently ran MiXCR on the PCR reads; one entry per CDR3 protein. The data contain approximately 160,000 distinct CDR3 sequences, about 29% of them singletons. General study points: Clustering by F measure revealed strong co-clustering among samples prepared together in one batch. A significant reduction in normalized Chao1 diversity was observed in multiple sclerosis patients versus controls. A handful of TRBV segments, including TRBV5-6, TRBV5-1 and TRBV20-1, were more frequent in patients than controls.

The J gene is TRBJ1-2, the V gene TRBV20-1, with 10 bases that match TRBD1. The TCR sequence derives from a girl aged 5 to 17 with multiple sclerosis. The specimen sequenced was blood. In nucleotides, the CDR3 is TGCAGTGCTACAGACAGGGGGCCCTATGGCTACACCTTC. This encodes CSATDRGPYGYTF.